Below, 9 T cell receptor beta chains from the same sample are listed, as sequenced in a study of blood T cell repertoires in COVID-19. Clones were sequenced by immunoSEQ multiplex PCR, and TCRdb holds only the in-frame ones, with some missing. The table lists over 250,000 clones, approximately 88% of them singletons. Material for sequencing was peripheral blood. The receptor source for this set is a man in his fifties or sixties with acute or convalescent COVID-19.

The chain recombines TRBV27 with TRBJ2-6; D might be TRBD1 (6 bases). The germline CDR1 and CDR2 sequences are MNHEY and SMNVEV (reference sequence). V lost 6 bases and J lost 1, with 13 bases in between. The CDR3 covers 16 residues. The CDR3, as DNA: TGTGCCAGCAGGTTCAACACAGGGTCTGGGGCCAACGTCCTGACTTTC. This codes for CASRFNTGSGANVLTF.

This chain links TRBV12-5 with TRBJ2-6, with D unresolved. V was trimmed by 4 bases and J by 0 bases, leaving 16 bases between them. This CDR3 spans 18 amino acids. Germline CDR1 and CDR2: LGHNT and FRNRAP. The CDR3: CASGSPPIATSGANVLTF. As DNA, the CDR3 is TGTGCTAGTGGTTCCCCCCCAATAGCTACCTCTGGGGCCAACGTCCTGACTTTC.

In the case of this clone: At the DNA level, this CDR3 is encoded by other sequences in the same sample as well. This chain links TRBV29-1 with TRBJ1-3; tentatively, D is TRBD1 (6 bases). In germline, CDR1 is SQVTM, CDR2 ANQGSEA. The CDR3 contains 14 residues. V shed 2 bases and J shed 3 bases, with 11 bases lying between them. This CDR3 reads CSVEPGGSGNTIYF. The CDR3 DNA reads as TGCAGCGTTGAACCGGGGGGCAGTGGAAACACCATATATTTT.

The chain employs TRBV3-1 (or the pseudogene TRBV3-2) and TRBJ2-1; no clear D gene. The germline CDR1 and CDR2 sequences are LGHDT and YNNKEL (reference sequence). The CDR3 has 13 amino acids. Trimming removed 9 bases from V and 3 bases from J, with 12 bases in between. CDR3 residues: CARTHDIYNEQFF. DNA for the CDR3: TGTGCCAGGACTCACGATATCTACAATGAGCAGTTCTTC.

This clone was seen just once. The chain links TRBV3-1 (or the pseudogene TRBV3-2) to TRBJ1-2, with D perhaps TRBD1 (6 bases). Germline-derived CDR1 and CDR2 are LGHDT and YNNKEL (reference sequence). The CDR3 contains 13 residues. Trimming stripped 1 base from V and 6 bases from J, with 9 bases between. The CDR3 reads CASSQVTGNGYTF. In DNA form, the CDR3 reads TGTGCCAGCAGCCAAGTTACAGGGAATGGCTACACCTTC.

The chain is built from TRBV18 and TRBJ2-7, with 8 bases that match TRBD1. Germline CDR1 KGHSH, CDR2 LQKENI. V shed 3 bases and J 3 bases; nucleotides not matched to a gene: 4. The CDR3 is made up of 14 amino acids. This chain's CDR3 is CASSPRTGSYEQYF. CDR3 DNA: TGTGCCAGCTCACCGAGGACAGGGAGCTACGAGCAGTACTTC.

The chain couples TRBV20-1 to TRBJ2-7; no clear D. This CDR3 has 11 amino acids. The germline CDR1 and CDR2 sequences are DFQATT and SNEGSKA (reference sequence). With 2 bases removed from V and 6 bases from J, the gap between germline ends came to 8 bases. The CDR3 loop reads CSARPTVEQYF. As DNA, the CDR3 is TGCAGTGCTAGACCGACTGTCGAGCAGTACTTC.

This rearrangement joins TRBV21-1 to TRBJ1-2; no check of the table's D call, TRBD1, against the DNA was made. TRBV21-1 is flagged as a pseudogene. This CDR3 region has 10 residues. The CDR3: CASSSPRGSF. The DNA for the CDR3 is TGTGCCAGCAGCAGCCCGAGGGGGAGCTTC.

CDR3 DNA sequence: TGTGCCAGCAGGCTTAGCATCAATCAGCCCCAGCATTTT. Protein: CASRLSINQPQHF. The chain links TRBV12-3 or TRBV12-4 to TRBJ1-5; D is unclear. The V end lost 6 bases, the J end lost 3 bases, and 9 bases lay between the germline ends. The CDR3 sequence is 13 residues long.